What follows describes a single T cell receptor (beta chain). Its antigen is undetermined. Generated by immunoSEQ multiplex PCR, the TCRdb table keeps only in-frame clones and is missing some. The sample includes 350,000 to 450,000 clones, about 92% of them seen just once. Treatment meaning: over 15 received Ad26.COV2.S at low or high dose, single or two shots; about 5 received placebo; per-sample allocation not given. Samples were taken on day 63 after the first vaccine or placebo injection. This entry belongs to a study of Ad26.COV2.S vaccination and SARS-CoV-2 variants. Whole-study results and caveats: Breadth, reportedly substantial, characterized the spike-specific CD8+ and CD4+ T cell responses after vaccination.

Germline values: CDR1 MNHEY, CDR2 SMNVEV (reference sequence). The V gene lost 2 bases and the J gene lost 3 bases, with 14 bases spanning the gap. CDR3 length equals 16 residues. The source of this sequence is a person between 18 and 59 years old who received the Ad26.COV2.S COVID-19 vaccine or a placebo. Sequenced material: peripheral blood, taken in a trial of Ad26.COV2.S vaccine versus placebo. The V and J genes are TRBV27 and TRBJ2-1; D perhaps matches TRBD1 (7 bases). The CDR3 DNA follows: TGTGCCAGCAGTTTAGGTGCAGGGGGGATCTACAATGAGCAGTTCTTC. It is translated as CASSLGAGGIYNEQFF.